This passage covers 26 T cell receptor beta chains from one sample sequenced in a study of CD8 T cells in Susac syndrome (dated by TCRdb to between 2017 and 2020). The library was obtained by the immunoSEQ multiplex PCR assay. RNA was extracted using the RNeasy kit, and roughly 0.5 to 1 microgram was reverse transcribed with random hexamers. Starting from the raw public reads, TCRdb applied fastp trimming at Q25, assembled clones with MiXCR and retained in-frame beta chains. Every entry covers one CDR3 protein and lists the most common genes and DNA from its rows. Across this sample there are about 90,000 distinct CDR3 sequences, with 95% to 97% seen only once. The ten largest clones represent 0.62% of the sample. Sequencing was carried out using CD8+ T cells from PBMCs. The receptors come from a human donor with Susac syndrome.

The chain combines TRBV15 with TRBJ1-5, with no clear D. CDR3 length equals 15 residues. CDR1 LNHNV and CDR2 YYDKDF come from the germline V gene (reference sequence). V was cut by 5 bases and J by 0 bases, with 11 bases left in between. CDR3 in DNA: TGTGCCACCAGCCCCGGACGGAATAGCAATCAGCCCCAGCATTTT. As protein: CATSPGRNSNQPQHF.

This rearrangement joins TRBV7-2 to TRBJ2-7; 11 nucleotides align to TRBD2. The CDR3 spans 15 residues. In germline, CDR1 is SGHTA, CDR2 FQGNSA. Unmatched junction bases numbered 9, after V lost 5 bases and J lost 6 bases. CDR3: CASSQSSGGAIEQYF. The CDR3 bases are TGTGCCAGCAGCCAAAGTAGCGGGGGGGCGATCGAGCAGTACTTC. Supplemented by reference TRBV7-2 and TRBJ2-7, the full variable domain reads GAGVSQSPSNKVTEKGKDVELRCDPISGHTALYWYRQSLGQGLEFLIYFQGNSAPDKSGLPSDRFSAERTGGSVSTLTIQRTQQEDSAVYLCASSQSSGGAIEQYFGPGTRLTVT.

V gene TRBV19 combines with J gene TRBJ1-2, with D maybe TRBD1 (5 bases). The V and J ends lost 6 bases and 3 bases respectively, with 14 bases between them. This CDR3 is 14 amino acids long. The germline gives CDR1 LNHDA, CDR2 SQIVND (reference sequence). CDR3 region: CASRYRDAYYGYTF. CDR3 nucleotide sequence: TGTGCCAGTAGATACCGGGACGCCTACTATGGCTACACCTTC.

The chain combines TRBV20-1 with TRBJ2-1; D not resolved. Germline V CDR1 and CDR2: DFQATT, SNEGSKA (reference sequence). This CDR3 contains 16 residues. Trimming took 1 base from V and 5 from J, leaving 18 bases between them. As DNA, the CDR3 is TGCAGTGCTAGAGTTCCAACCTCCCCTGGGCACAATGAGCAGTTCTTC. Translated: CSARVPTSPGHNEQFF.

The chain uses TRBV20-1 and TRBJ2-1; tentative D call: TRBD2 (7 bases). Per the germline V gene, CDR1 is DFQATT and CDR2 is SNEGSKA (reference sequence). Trimming took off 5 bases at V and 0 bases at J, with 11 bases between the two ends. The CDR3 runs to 14 residues. CDR3 coding DNA: TGCAGTGCTCTGGGGGGGCCCTCCTACAATGAGCAGTTCTTC. Translating gives CSALGGPSYNEQFF.

This chain joins TRBV7-2 and TRBJ2-1; D not resolved. The CDR3 consists of 17 residues. Trimming left V 5 bases short and J 1 base short, with 18 bases between. The germline CDR1 and CDR2 sequences are SGHTA and FQGNSA. The CDR3 spells CASSPPPVGRSYNEQFF. The CDR3 nucleotides are TGTGCCAGCAGCCCACCACCCGTCGGACGGTCCTACAATGAGCAGTTCTTC.

The sample holds one count of this clonotype. V gene TRBV20-1 combines with J gene TRBJ2-7, with D possibly being TRBD1 (6 bases). V shed 3 bases and J shed 4 bases, with 16 bases lying between them. The CDR3 has 14 residues. CDR1 is DFQATT and CDR2 is SNEGSKA in the germline V gene (reference sequence). CDR3 protein: CSASPGQLLYEQYF. CDR3 coding DNA: TGCAGTGCTAGTCCCGGACAGCTCCTGTACGAGCAGTACTTC.

V gene TRBV11-1 combines with J gene TRBJ2-5, with TRBD2 identical over 9 bases. Germline CDR1 and CDR2: SGHAT and FQDESV (reference sequence). CDR3 length: 15 residues. The V gene end was trimmed by 5 bases and the J gene end by 4 bases; junction bases not matched to a gene: 8. In nucleotides, the CDR3 is TGTGCCAGCAGCCCGCGGACTAGCGCTGGAGAGACCCAGTACTTC. This sequence encodes CASSPRTSAGETQYF.

The genes are TRBV20-1 and TRBJ2-1; perhaps TRBD1 as D (5 bases). Germline V gene data show CDR1 as DFQATT and CDR2 as SNEGSKA (reference sequence). The ends were cut back, 4 bases at V and 3 bases at J, with 10 bases in the middle. This CDR3 is built from 13 residues. This CDR3 reads CSATQGVYNEQFF. CDR3 sequence (DNA): TGCAGTGCTACGCAGGGCGTCTACAATGAGCAGTTCTTC.

This clonotype appeared once. This sequence joins TRBV12-3 or TRBV12-4 and TRBJ1-1, with a weak D call TRBD1 (5 bases). The CDR3 is made up of 14 amino acids. V was shortened by 1 base and J by 0 bases, with 6 bases between the two germline ends. CDR3 protein: CASSLGGLNTEAFF. CDR3 DNA sequence: TGTGCCAGCAGTTTAGGGGGCCTGAACACTGAAGCTTTCTTT.

This rearrangement joins TRBV2 to TRBJ2-3, with D possibly matching TRBD1 (5 bases). V lost 0 bases, J lost 9 bases, and 10 bases lay in between. This CDR3 has 13 residues. Per germline, CDR1 SNHLY and CDR2 FYNNEI. The CDR3 is CASSEAGPLTQYF. The CDR3 nucleotides read TGTGCCAGCAGTGAAGCGGGGCCATTAACGCAGTATTTT. The variable domain in full, completed from reference TRBV2 and TRBJ2-3, reads EPEVTQTPSHQVTQMGQEVILRCVPISNHLYFYWYRQILGQKVEFLVSFYNNEISEKSEIFDDQFSVERPDGSNFTLKIRSTKLEDSAMYFCASSEAGPLTQYFGPGTRLTVL.

J is TRBJ2-2 and V is TRBV7-3; D is uncertain. The length of the CDR3 is 14 residues. The germline V gene has CDR1 SGHTA and CDR2 FQGTGA. V dropped 2 bases and J dropped 6 bases, with 10 bases sitting between them. The CDR3 DNA is TGTGCCAGCAGCTTACCTACTTTGTCCGGGGAGCTGTTTTTT. This sequence encodes CASSLPTLSGELFF.

The chain has TRBV30 and TRBJ1-1; D call uncertain. Germline CDR1 is GTSNPN and CDR2 is SVGIG (reference sequence). V was pared by 8 bases and J by 4 bases, with 11 bases between. This CDR3 comprises 11 residues. The DNA for the CDR3 is TGTGCCCTTGGACGGGGCACTGAAGCTTTCTTT. Translation gives CALGRGTEAFF.

The chain joins TRBV5-6 to TRBJ1-1; D is uncertain. Trimming pared 0 bases from V and 6 bases from J, leaving 6 bases between. This CDR3 has 12 amino acids. The V gene's germline CDR1 is SGHDT and CDR2 YYEEEE. The CDR3, as DNA: TGTGCCAGCAGCTTGGTCTTCGCTGAAGCTTTCTTT. It codes for CASSLVFAEAFF.

The chain couples TRBV3-1 to TRBJ1-1, with no clear D. The V end was cut by 3 bases, the J end by 5 bases, with 10 bases between. CDR1 and CDR2 (germline): LGHDT, YNNKEL (reference sequence). This CDR3 spans 13 amino acids. The CDR3 DNA is TGTGCCAGCAGCCACCTCTCGGGGACTGAAGCTTTCTTT. It codes for CASSHLSGTEAFF.

Details on this clonotype: One end of the junction does not line up with germline, which may come from a read error. The rearrangement uses TRBV30 and TRBJ1-1; D perhaps matches TRBD1 (5 bases). There are 13 residues in the CDR3. Germline CDR1 and CDR2: GTSNPN and SVGIG (reference sequence). CDR3 protein: CAGSDRRNTEAFF. In DNA, the CDR3 is TGTGCCGGGAGCGACAGAAGGAACACTGAAGCTTTCTTT.

The rearrangement links TRBV7-9 to TRBJ1-2; no clear D gene. Germline V gives CDR1 SEHNR, CDR2 FQNEAQ (reference sequence). The CDR3 has 15 amino acids. The V gene lost 4 bases and the J gene lost 3 bases, with 15 bases spanning the gap. The CDR3 spells CASSSTRTKDYGYTF. The CDR3 DNA reads TGTGCCAGCAGCTCAACCCGGACGAAGGACTATGGCTACACCTTC.

The genes are TRBV5-8 and TRBJ1-3; D may be TRBD1 (5 bases). Trimming removed 2 bases from V and 2 bases from J, with 14 bases in between. In germline, CDR1 is SGHTS, CDR2 YDEGEE. This CDR3 contains 16 residues. CDR3 in amino acids: CASSFTTQGPGNTIYF. CDR3 in DNA: TGTGCCAGCAGCTTCACCACCCAGGGCCCTGGAAACACCATATATTTT.

This clonotype appeared once. This chain connects TRBV7-9 to TRBJ2-5; D is perhaps TRBD1 (5 bases). Germline-derived CDR1 and CDR2 are SEHNR and FQNEAQ (reference sequence). With 4 bases removed from V and 2 bases from J, the gap between germline ends came to 11 bases. The CDR3 runs to 14 residues. CDR3 sequence reads: CASSSWQGQETQYF. CDR3 DNA: TGTGCCAGCAGCTCTTGGCAGGGACAAGAGACCCAGTACTTC.

The rearrangement uses TRBV6-6 and TRBJ2-7; D tentatively fits TRBD1 or TRBD2 (6 bases each). CDR3 size: 16 residues. V shed 7 bases and J shed 5 bases, with 24 bases lying between them. Germline V gene sequence: CDR1 MNHNY, CDR2 SVGAGI (reference sequence). The CDR3 DNA reads as TGTGCCAGCATTCAGCGCAAAGGGGGGACTCTCGACGAGCAGTACTTC. Its protein product is CASIQRKGGTLDEQYF.

This chain joins TRBV5-6 and TRBJ1-5, with D uncertain. V dropped 4 bases and J dropped 6 bases, with 14 bases sitting between them. Germline CDR1 reads SGHDT; CDR2 reads YYEEEE. CDR3 length equals 14 residues. The CDR3 protein is CASSPGWGIQPQHF. The CDR3 bases are TGTGCCAGCAGCCCCGGTTGGGGAATTCAGCCCCAGCATTTT.

The rearrangement joins TRBV20-1 to TRBJ1-2; no clear D gene. V lost 3 bases, J lost 0 bases, and 14 bases lay in between. This CDR3 has 15 amino acids. In germline, CDR1 is DFQATT, CDR2 SNEGSKA (reference sequence). CDR3 sequence reads: CSASAVGRANYGYTF. Here the CDR3 DNA reads TGCAGTGCTAGCGCGGTCGGGAGAGCTAACTATGGCTACACCTTC.

The V call is TRBV18, the J call TRBJ2-7; TRBD2 might be the D (5 bases). The germline CDR1 and CDR2 sequences are KGHSH and LQKENI. This CDR3 comprises 14 residues. Deletions cut 2 bases from V and 2 bases from J, with 10 bases between. The CDR3 sequence is CASSPTMRAYEQYF. CDR3 coding DNA: TGTGCCAGCTCACCAACCATGAGGGCCTACGAGCAGTACTTC.

The chain employs TRBV5-1 and TRBJ1-5, with 9 bases lining up with TRBD1. The CDR3 is made up of 13 amino acids. Germline assignment: CDR1 SGHRS and CDR2 YFSETQ. The junction had 4 bases not matched to a gene; V was cut back by 5 bases and J by 7 bases. DNA of the CDR3: TGCGCCAGCAGTTACGGACAGGGGCAGCCCCAGCATTTT. This codes for CASSYGQGQPQHF.

The chain combines TRBV6-5 with TRBJ1-2; 7 bases are a match to TRBD1. Germline V CDR1 and CDR2: MNHEY, SVGAGI. V shed 5 bases, J shed 4 bases, and the junction held 1 base outside the gene matches. The CDR3 contains 12 residues. The CDR3 reads CASSAGGYGYTF. The CDR3 coding sequence is TGTGCCAGCAGTGCAGGGGGCTATGGCTACACCTTC.

The CDR3 region has the DNA TGCGCCAGCAGCCAAGTCATAGGGGAGGGACAGCCCCAGCATTTT. Protein sequence: CASSQVIGEGQPQHF. J is TRBJ1-5 and V is TRBV4-3; maybe TRBD1 (5 bases). Germline values: CDR1 LGHNA, CDR2 YSLEER. V was trimmed by 1 base and J by 7 bases, leaving 14 bases between them. This CDR3 has 15 residues.